The clone carrying this T cell receptor beta chain was seen at least ten times. For the second PCR, which ran for 7 to 11 cycles, a sample-barcoded 5' primer and a J-beta primer mix were used. TCRdb recomputed calls from the 5' RACE reads with MiXCR, one row per CDR3 protein. The sample includes 980,000 or so distinct CDR3 sequences, 40% to 60% seen only once; the top ten take around 15%. V lost 6 bases and J lost 0, with 8 bases in between. The CDR3 covers 13 residues. The data stem from a study of blood T cells in healthy people across ages. This TCR derives from a man aged 25 to 45 in good health. The genes are TRBV12-3 or TRBV12-4 and TRBJ2-5; a possible D gene is TRBD2 (6 bases). Sequencing was done on a sample of blood. CDR3 in amino acids: CASSWRDQETQYF. In nucleotides, the CDR3 is TGTGCCAGCAGCTGGAGGGACCAAGAGACCCAGTACTTC.